These 29 T cell receptor beta chains were sequenced from one sample in a study of a mutant IDH1 vaccine in newly diagnosed glioma. Antigens of these TCRs are unknown. Documented time point: week 5, during vaccination. Every vaccine dose comprised 300 ug of mutant IDH1 20-mer peptide plus topical imiquimod. Sequencing used immunoSEQ multiplex PCR; TCRdb keeps in-frame clones, though not all of them. The sample shows 35,000 to 45,000 clones, roughly 81% of them seen only once. The sequencing here drew on PBMCs, taken from a glioma patient whose treatment included an IDH1 peptide vaccine. The receptors stem from a man aged 45 to 65 with glioma.

This clone was seen once. The chain links TRBV11-3 to TRBJ2-4, with D uncertain. The V gene's germline CDR1 is SGHNT and CDR2 YENEEA. Trimming stripped 1 base from V and 0 bases from J, with 7 bases between. This CDR3 is built from 15 residues. The CDR3 region is CASSLGALAKNIQYF. CDR3 DNA sequence: TGTGCCAGCAGCTTAGGGGCTCTAGCCAAAAACATTCAGTACTTC.

This chain connects TRBV18 to TRBJ1-1; possibly TRBD1 for D (5 bases). CDR3 size: 13 residues. Germline CDR1 reads KGHSH; CDR2 reads LQKENI. V was cut by 3 bases and J by 7 bases, with 12 bases left in between. The CDR3 reads CASSPGMGLEAFF. Written as DNA, the CDR3 is TGTGCCAGCTCACCGGGTATGGGGCTTGAAGCTTTCTTT.

The sample holds a few counts of this clone. The rearrangement uses TRBV2 and TRBJ1-5, with a tentative D call TRBD1 (5 bases). Germline-derived CDR1 and CDR2 are SNHLY and FYNNEI. This CDR3 spans 18 amino acids. V lost 4 bases and J lost 0, with 19 bases in between. CDR3 bases: TGTGCCAGCAGTGTTGGGGACCCGAGAGTTTATAGCAATCAGCCCCAGCATTTT. It translates to CASSVGDPRVYSNQPQHF.

This rearrangement joins TRBV9 to TRBJ2-7; perhaps TRBD1 as D (5 bases). CDR1 SGDLS and CDR2 YYNGEE come from the germline V gene. The length of the CDR3 is 13 residues. V was cut by 0 bases and J by 2 bases, with 6 bases left in between. The chain's CDR3 is CASSVEGAYEQYF. CDR3 nucleotide sequence: TGTGCCAGCAGCGTAGAAGGGGCCTACGAGCAGTACTTC.

The chain recombines TRBV6-6 with TRBJ2-4; D remains ambiguous. The CDR3 is 14 residues long. The ends were cut back, 6 bases at V and 7 bases at J, with 16 bases in the middle. Germline lookup yields CDR1 MNHNY and CDR2 SVGAGI (reference sequence). The CDR3 nucleotides read TGTGCCAGCAGCCAAAGCAGGTCCTTGAACATTCAGTACTTC. Its protein is CASSQSRSLNIQYF.

This chain joins TRBV18 and TRBJ1-1; D is perhaps TRBD1 (5 bases). Between the trimmed V and J ends, which lost 5 bases and 5 bases, there was a span of 18 bases. Per the germline V gene, CDR1 is KGHSH and CDR2 is LQKENI. The CDR3 runs to 15 residues. The CDR3 loop is CASSGGARDGTEAFF. In DNA form, the CDR3 reads TGTGCCAGCTCAGGGGGTGCCAGGGACGGTACTGAAGCTTTCTTT.

The chain joins TRBV5-3 to TRBJ2-2, with 16 bases fitting TRBD2. TRBV5-3 is an open reading frame whose function is uncertain. The V and J ends lost 0 bases and 7 bases, in that order; junction bases with no gene match: 12. The CDR3 extends over 20 amino acids. The CDR3 nucleotides read TGTGCCAGAAGCTTGGTATCCGGGACTAGCGGGGGGGCCAGGTGCGGGGAGCTGTTTTTT. It translates to CARSLVSGTSGGARCGELFF.

This clone appeared once. The V call is TRBV29-1, the J call TRBJ2-2; 7 bases agree with TRBD1. The CDR3 runs 14 residues. J lost 4 bases, V lost 7 bases, and 9 bases had no gene match. From germline, CDR1 is SQVTM and CDR2 ANQGSEA. Here the CDR3 reads CSGGPGTVTGELFF. The DNA for the CDR3 is TGCAGCGGGGGACCCGGGACAGTCACCGGGGAGCTGTTTTTT.

The DNA for the CDR3 is TGTGCCAGCAGTTTATTGGACAGTGCATCTGAAGCTTTCTTT. Residues: CASSLLDSASEAFF. This chain uses TRBV28 with TRBJ1-1; D perhaps matches TRBD1 (6 bases). Germline loops: CDR1 MDHEN, CDR2 SYDVKM. CDR3 length: 14 amino acids. The V and J ends lost 1 base and 6 bases respectively, with 12 bases between them.

V and J are TRBV2 and TRBJ2-7, with D perhaps TRBD1 (6 bases). Trimming shortened V by 2 bases and J by 3 bases, and 14 bases separated the two germline ends. CDR1 and CDR2 (germline): SNHLY, FYNNEI. The CDR3 is 15 amino acids. The CDR3 loop reads CASSEQGPSDYEQYF. CDR3 nucleotide sequence: TGTGCCAGCAGTGAACAGGGGCCCTCTGACTACGAGCAGTACTTC. Variable domain in full (rest from reference TRBV2 and TRBJ2-7): EPEVTQTPSHQVTQMGQEVILRCVPISNHLYFYWYRQILGQKVEFLVSFYNNEISEKSEIFDDQFSVERPDGSNFTLKIRSTKLEDSAMYFCASSEQGPSDYEQYFGPGTRLTVT.

This clone turned up a few times. This sequence joins TRBV5-4 and TRBJ1-2, with a tentative D call TRBD1 (5 bases). This CDR3 contains 15 residues. V was shortened by 3 bases and J by 5 bases, with 17 bases between the two germline ends. Germline assignment: CDR1 SGHNT and CDR2 YYREEE (reference sequence). CDR3 residues: CASSSLWDVTYGYTF. The CDR3 nucleotides read TGTGCCAGCAGCTCTCTTTGGGACGTGACGTATGGCTACACCTTC.

The V and J genes are TRBV19 and TRBJ1-5, with 7 bases matching TRBD1. With 5 bases clipped from V and 7 bases from J, the junction kept 5 bases outside the gene matches. Per the germline V gene, CDR1 is LNHDA and CDR2 is SQIVND (reference sequence). The CDR3 length is 13 residues. CDR3 nucleotide sequence: TGTGCCAGTAGTGACACAGGGGACCAGCCCCAGCATTTT. It is translated as CASSDTGDQPQHF.

This chain links TRBV4-3 with TRBJ2-5; D might be TRBD1 or TRBD2, each matching 5 bases. Germline V CDR1 and CDR2: LGHNA, YSLEER. V shed 0 bases and J shed 4 bases, with 12 bases lying between them. There are 15 residues in the CDR3. As DNA, the CDR3 is TGCGCCAGCAGCCAAGAGGGGATGGGACGAGAGACCCAGTACTTC. Translation: CASSQEGMGRETQYF.

The V and J genes are TRBV11-2 and TRBJ2-3; D might be TRBD2 (6 bases). This CDR3 spans 11 amino acids. Germline V CDR1 and CDR2: SGHAT, FQNNGV. V was cut by 5 bases and J by 10 bases, with 10 bases left in between. As DNA, the CDR3 is TGTGCCAGCAGCCCCGGGACTGCGCAGTATTTT. Translating gives CASSPGTAQYF.

The V and J genes are TRBV29-1 and TRBJ1-3; possibly TRBD1 for D (6 bases). CDR3 length equals 15 residues. V lost 8 bases, J lost 0 bases, and 17 bases lay in between. Germline CDR1 SQVTM, CDR2 ANQGSEA. The CDR3 reads CSTRTDTYSGNTIYF. CDR3 in DNA: TGCAGCACCAGGACAGACACCTACTCTGGAAACACCATATATTTT.

V is TRBV9 and J is TRBJ2-1, with TRBD2 matching 14 bases. Per germline, CDR1 SGDLS and CDR2 YYNGEE. This CDR3 has 21 residues. J lost 8 bases, V lost 3 bases, and 22 bases had no gene match. For the CDR3, the DNA is TGTGCCAGCAGCGCCAACAGACAGGCTCCGGGACTAGCGGGGGCTGGGGATGAGCAGTTCTTC. This encodes CASSANRQAPGLAGAGDEQFF. Based on the CDR3 plus reference TRBV9 and TRBJ2-1, the full variable domain is DSGVTQTPKHLITATGQRVTLRCSPRSGDLSVYWYQQSLDQGLQFLIQYYNGEERAKGNILERFSAQQFPDLHSELNLSSLELGDSALYFCASSANRQAPGLAGAGDEQFFGPGTRLTVL.

The V gene is TRBV7-2, the J gene TRBJ2-5; D not resolved. The CDR3 spans 14 residues. V was shortened by 5 bases and J by 1 base, with 11 bases between the two germline ends. Germline loops: CDR1 SGHTA, CDR2 FQGNSA. This CDR3 reads CASSPAEVQETQYF. The CDR3 DNA reads as TGTGCCAGCAGCCCAGCAGAAGTCCAAGAGACCCAGTACTTC.

The J gene is TRBJ2-7, the V gene TRBV14; D is unclear. Germline CDR1 and CDR2: SGHDN and FVKESK. V was clipped by 7 bases and J by 2 bases, with 15 bases between them. The CDR3 has 14 residues. The CDR3 nucleotides read TGTGCCAGCAACCCGGGTGGTTTTGCCTACGAGCAGTACTTC. This translates into CASNPGGFAYEQYF.

This rearrangement joins TRBV18 to TRBJ2-7; 10 positions match TRBD1. The germline CDR1 and CDR2 sequences are KGHSH and LQKENI. J lost 4 bases, V lost 4 bases, and 7 bases had no gene match. The CDR3 spans 15 residues. The DNA for the CDR3 is TGTGCCAGCTCACGAAGGGACAGGGGATTGTACGAGCAGTACTTC. Translating it yields CASSRRDRGLYEQYF.

The chain has TRBV4-2 and TRBJ2-2; 9 bases fit TRBD1. This CDR3 contains 15 residues. The germline V gene has CDR1 LGHNA and CDR2 YNFKEQ. Trimming at V came to 4 bases and at J to 1 base, leaving 1 base not matched to a gene. The chain's CDR3 is CASSPDRGNTGELFF. Written as DNA, the CDR3 is TGTGCCAGCAGCCCGGACAGGGGGAACACCGGGGAGCTGTTTTTT.

V is TRBV6-5 and J is TRBJ1-2; no definite D call. CDR3 length: 14 residues. CDR1 is MNHEY and CDR2 is SVGAGI in the germline V gene. V lost 2 bases and J lost 8, with 15 bases in between. The CDR3, as DNA: TGTGCCAGCAGTTACCGGAGCCGGAGGTACGGCTACACCTTC. It specifies CASSYRSRRYGYTF.

The CDR3 reads CASSLRTGRYEQYF. The CDR3 region has the DNA TGCGCCAGCAGCCTCAGGACAGGGCGATACGAGCAGTACTTC. V and J are TRBV5-1 and TRBJ2-7; 8 bases fit TRBD1. V was clipped by 4 bases and J by 4 bases; unmatched bases: 7. This CDR3 is 14 amino acids long. The germline gives CDR1 SGHRS, CDR2 YFSETQ.

This clone came up once. The chain uses TRBV7-2 and TRBJ2-1; 8 nucleotides agree with TRBD2. Germline values: CDR1 SGHTA, CDR2 FQGNSA. The CDR3 runs 15 residues. The V segment lost 3 bases and the J segment 2 bases; nucleotides outside the gene matches: 3. DNA for the CDR3: TGTGCCAGCAGCTTTACTAGCGGCCCCTACAATGAGCAGTTCTTC. Translated: CASSFTSGPYNEQFF. Drawing the rest from reference TRBV7-2 and TRBJ2-1, the complete variable domain is GAGVSQSPSNKVTEKGKDVELRCDPISGHTALYWYRQSLGQGLEFLIYFQGNSAPDKSGLPSDRFSAERTGGSVSTLTIQRTQQEDSAVYLCASSFTSGPYNEQFFGPGTRLTVL.

The chain recombines TRBV28 with TRBJ2-7; 8 bases line up with TRBD1. This CDR3 contains 13 residues. Germline CDR1 MDHEN, CDR2 SYDVKM. With 7 bases clipped from V and 7 bases from J, the junction kept 9 bases outside the gene matches. The CDR3 DNA sequence: TGTGCCAGCATGGACAGGGACGCCGCAGAGCAGTACTTC. This gives the protein CASMDRDAAEQYF.

The rearrangement uses TRBV29-1 and TRBJ2-7; D might be TRBD2 (6 bases). The ends were cut back, 2 bases at V and 4 bases at J, with 15 bases in the middle. Germline-derived CDR1 and CDR2 are SQVTM and ANQGSEA. The CDR3 totals 14 residues. The CDR3 DNA reads as TGCAGCGTTGAAACGGGGCAGGGACTTTACGAGCAGTACTTC. Translated: CSVETGQGLYEQYF.

In DNA, the CDR3 is TGTGCCAGCAGCGTTTCTCCCCGGGACACTGAAGCTTTCTTT. It codes for CASSVSPRDTEAFF. This chain connects TRBV9 to TRBJ1-1; no reliable D call. The CDR3 loop spans 14 amino acids. V was cut by 2 bases and J by 3 bases, with 11 bases left in between. Germline-derived CDR1 and CDR2 are SGDLS and YYNGEE.

The rearrangement uses TRBV9 and TRBJ2-3, with 8 bases that match TRBD2. Germline lookup yields CDR1 SGDLS and CDR2 YYNGEE. CDR3 length: 15 residues. The J segment lost 1 base and the V segment lost 4 bases, leaving 5 bases of the junction unmatched. The CDR3 DNA follows: TGTGCCAGCAGCCGTGCGGGGGGCGGCACAGATACGCAGTATTTT. Residues: CASSRAGGGTDTQYF.

The CDR3 reads CASRAGTPSYNEQFF. The CDR3 region has the DNA TGTGCCAGCAGGGCCGGGACACCCTCTTACAATGAGCAGTTCTTC. The gene calls are TRBV5-4 and TRBJ2-1; perhaps TRBD1 as D (6 bases). The CDR3 is 15 residues long. The V and J ends lost 5 bases and 4 bases respectively, with 16 bases between them. Germline CDR1 is SGHNT and CDR2 is YYREEE (reference sequence).

The chain joins TRBV5-6 to TRBJ1-2; the D gene is possibly TRBD1 (5 bases). With 0 bases removed from V and 3 bases from J, the gap between germline ends came to 15 bases. The CDR3 has 16 residues. CDR1 is SGHDT, CDR2 YYEEEE, per germline. CDR3 amino acids: CASSLEVRGADYGYTF. DNA for the CDR3: TGTGCCAGCAGCTTGGAGGTTCGGGGCGCTGACTATGGCTACACCTTC.